This TCR beta chain was captured by sequencing in a study of a mutant IDH1 vaccine in newly diagnosed glioma. Using immunoSEQ multiplex PCR, the repertoire was profiled, and TCRdb retains in-frame clones only, with some absent. The table shows 75,000 to 80,000 clones, with more than 85% occurring only once. On this clone: Its antigen is still unknown.

Regarding the study as a whole: The occurrence of vaccine-induced immune responses was seen in over 90% of patients.

The sample's time point: week 5, during vaccination. Vaccinated patients received 300 ug of mutant IDH1 20-mer peptide per dose, with topical imiquimod. The material sequenced was PBMCs, taken from a glioma patient whose treatment included an IDH1 peptide vaccine. The receptor was derived from a woman in her fifties or sixties with glioma.

CDR3 bases: TGCGCCAGCAGCTTGGGTGGGGACGATGGAAAACTGTTTTTT. It specifies CASSLGGDDGKLFF. The chain joins TRBV5-1 to TRBJ1-4; tentative D call: TRBD1 (5 bases). This CDR3 has 14 amino acids. V lost 0 bases and J 10 bases, leaving 13 bases between the germline ends. Germline-derived CDR1 and CDR2 are SGHRS and YFSETQ.